This T cell receptor beta chain appears in the sequencing data of a study of neoadjuvant anti-PD-1 for oral cavity cancer. Study-level information: Nivolumab at 3 mg/kg was mostly given biweekly, three to four doses, pre-surgery.

General observations from the study: Higher pretreatment blood Treg/Th17 ratios correlated with higher pretreatment blood and lower post-treatment tumor TCRbeta clonality.

This sample's time point: after neoadjuvant nivolumab, at surgical resection. Trimming shortened V by 7 bases and J by 0 bases, and 9 bases separated the two germline ends. Germline loops: CDR1 LNHDA, CDR2 SQIVND (reference sequence). This CDR3 spans 13 amino acids. Turning to this clone: Its antigen is unidentified.

Using immunoSEQ multiplex PCR, the repertoire was profiled, and TCRdb retains in-frame clones only, with some absent. Of some 31,000 clones in the sample, around four fifths were seen once. The chain combines TRBV19 with TRBJ1-2; D is unresolved. The TCR sequence derives from a person aged 35 to 85 with oral cavity squamous cell carcinoma. The sample here was PBMCs, taken after nivolumab (anti-PD-1) treatment. CDR3: CASTLHSNYGYTF. Written as DNA, the CDR3 is TGTGCCAGTACTCTACACTCTAACTATGGCTACACCTTC.